One T cell receptor (beta chain) is described in this entry. The sample belongs to a study of blood T cell repertoires in COVID-19. The method was immunoSEQ multiplex PCR; TCRdb's version includes in-frame clones alone and lacks a portion of them. The repertoire has 350,000 to 450,000 clones, roughly nine tenths of them found once; the top ten carry less than 2%. The CDR3 runs to 17 residues. CDR1 is MGHRA and CDR2 is YSYEKL in the germline V gene. Unmatched junction bases numbered 9, after V lost 2 bases and J lost 0 bases. The sample comprised PBMCs or T cells enriched from blood (not recorded which). This chain uses TRBV4-1 with TRBJ1-2; TRBD1 matches 7 bases. The TCR originated in a young woman who had recovered from COVID-19. The CDR3 protein is CASSQSQGPRTNYGYTF. CDR3 DNA: TGCGCCAGCAGCCAATCACAGGGGCCCCGGACTAACTATGGCTACACCTTC.